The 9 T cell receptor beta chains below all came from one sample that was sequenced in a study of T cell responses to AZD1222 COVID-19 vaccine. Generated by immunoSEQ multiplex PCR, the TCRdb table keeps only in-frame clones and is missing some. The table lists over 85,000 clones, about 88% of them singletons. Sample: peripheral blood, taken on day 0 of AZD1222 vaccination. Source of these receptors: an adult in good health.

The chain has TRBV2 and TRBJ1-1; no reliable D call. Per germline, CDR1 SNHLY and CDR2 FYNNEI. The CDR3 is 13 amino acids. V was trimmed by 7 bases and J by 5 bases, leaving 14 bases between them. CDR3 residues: CASNIVAATEAFF. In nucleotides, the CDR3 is TGTGCCAGCAATATAGTAGCAGCGACTGAAGCTTTCTTT. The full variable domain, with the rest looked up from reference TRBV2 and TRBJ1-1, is EPEVTQTPSHQVTQMGQEVILRCVPISNHLYFYWYRQILGQKVEFLVSFYNNEISEKSEIFDDQFSVERPDGSNFTLKIRSTKLEDSAMYFCASNIVAATEAFFGQGTRLTVV.

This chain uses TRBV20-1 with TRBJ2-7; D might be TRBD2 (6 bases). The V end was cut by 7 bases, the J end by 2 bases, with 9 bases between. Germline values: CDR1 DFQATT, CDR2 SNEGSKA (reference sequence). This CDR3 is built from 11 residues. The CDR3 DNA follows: TGCAGTGTCGCGGGAACCTACGAGCAGTACTTC. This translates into CSVAGTYEQYF.

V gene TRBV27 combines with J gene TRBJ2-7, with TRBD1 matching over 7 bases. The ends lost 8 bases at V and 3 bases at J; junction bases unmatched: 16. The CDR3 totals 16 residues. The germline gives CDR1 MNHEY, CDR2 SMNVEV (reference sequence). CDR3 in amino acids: CASGSGGRGSFYEQYF. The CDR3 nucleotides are TGTGCCAGCGGGTCGGGTGGCAGGGGGTCATTCTACGAGCAGTACTTC.

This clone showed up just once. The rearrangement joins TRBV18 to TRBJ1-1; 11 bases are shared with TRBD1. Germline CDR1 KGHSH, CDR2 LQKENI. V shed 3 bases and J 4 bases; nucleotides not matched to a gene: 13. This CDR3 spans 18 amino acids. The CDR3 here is CASSPYRTGGSKGTEAFF. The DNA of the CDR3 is TGTGCCAGCTCACCCTATAGGACAGGGGGCTCTAAGGGCACTGAAGCTTTCTTT.

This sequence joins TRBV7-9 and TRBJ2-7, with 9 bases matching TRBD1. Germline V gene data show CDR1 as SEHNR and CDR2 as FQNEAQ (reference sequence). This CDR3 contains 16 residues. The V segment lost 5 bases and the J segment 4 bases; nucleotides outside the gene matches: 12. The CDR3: CASSARPGTGSYEQYF. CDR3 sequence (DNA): TGTGCCAGCAGCGCCCGCCCCGGGACAGGGAGTTACGAGCAGTACTTC.

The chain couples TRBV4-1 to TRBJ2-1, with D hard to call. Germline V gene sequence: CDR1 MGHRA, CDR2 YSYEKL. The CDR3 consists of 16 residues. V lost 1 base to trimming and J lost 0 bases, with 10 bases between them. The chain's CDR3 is CASSQVGDLSYNEQFF. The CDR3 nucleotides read TGCGCCAGCAGCCAAGTTGGGGATCTCTCCTACAATGAGCAGTTCTTC.

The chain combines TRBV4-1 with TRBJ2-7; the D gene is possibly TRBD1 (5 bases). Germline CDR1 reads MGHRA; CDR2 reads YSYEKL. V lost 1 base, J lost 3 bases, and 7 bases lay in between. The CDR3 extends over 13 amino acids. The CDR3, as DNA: TGCGCCAGCAGCCAAGGACAGAACTACGAGCAGTACTTC. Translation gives CASSQGQNYEQYF.

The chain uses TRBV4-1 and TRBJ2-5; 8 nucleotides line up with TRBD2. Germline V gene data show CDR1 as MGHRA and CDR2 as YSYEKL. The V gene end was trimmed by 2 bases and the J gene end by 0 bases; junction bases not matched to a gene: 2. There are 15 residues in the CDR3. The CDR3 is CASSQRGGNQETQYF. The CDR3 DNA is TGCGCCAGCAGCCAACGCGGGGGGAACCAAGAGACCCAGTACTTC.

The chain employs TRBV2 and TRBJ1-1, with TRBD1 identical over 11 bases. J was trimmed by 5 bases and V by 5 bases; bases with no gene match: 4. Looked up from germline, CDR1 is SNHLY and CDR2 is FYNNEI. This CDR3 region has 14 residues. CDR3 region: CASSQDRGLTEAFF. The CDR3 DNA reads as TGTGCCAGCAGTCAGGACAGGGGGCTAACTGAAGCTTTCTTT.